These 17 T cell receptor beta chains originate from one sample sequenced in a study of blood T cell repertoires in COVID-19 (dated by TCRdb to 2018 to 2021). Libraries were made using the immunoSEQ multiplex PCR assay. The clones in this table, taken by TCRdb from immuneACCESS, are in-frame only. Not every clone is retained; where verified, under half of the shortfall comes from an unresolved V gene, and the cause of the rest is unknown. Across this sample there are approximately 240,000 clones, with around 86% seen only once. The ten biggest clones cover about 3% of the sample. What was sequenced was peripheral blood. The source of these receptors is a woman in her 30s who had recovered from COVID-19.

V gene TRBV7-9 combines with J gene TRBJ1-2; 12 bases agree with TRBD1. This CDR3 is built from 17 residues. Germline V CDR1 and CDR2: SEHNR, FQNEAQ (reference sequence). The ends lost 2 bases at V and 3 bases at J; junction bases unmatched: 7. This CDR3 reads CASSLSGGTGGDYGYTF. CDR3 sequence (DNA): TGTGCCAGCAGCTTATCCGGCGGGACAGGGGGCGACTATGGCTACACCTTC.

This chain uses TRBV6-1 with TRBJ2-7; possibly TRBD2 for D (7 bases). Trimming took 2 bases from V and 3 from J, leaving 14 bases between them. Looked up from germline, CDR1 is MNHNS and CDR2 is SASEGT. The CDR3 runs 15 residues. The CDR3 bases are TGTGCCAGCAGTGAACTTAGGGGGACTATCTACGAGCAGTACTTC. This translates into CASSELRGTIYEQYF.

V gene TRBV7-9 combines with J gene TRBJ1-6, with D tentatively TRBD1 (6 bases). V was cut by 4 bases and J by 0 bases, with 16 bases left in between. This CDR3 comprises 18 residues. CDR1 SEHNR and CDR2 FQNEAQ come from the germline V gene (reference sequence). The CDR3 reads CASSSYPRQASYNSPLHF. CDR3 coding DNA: TGTGCCAGCAGCTCCTACCCTAGACAGGCCTCCTATAATTCACCCCTCCACTTT.

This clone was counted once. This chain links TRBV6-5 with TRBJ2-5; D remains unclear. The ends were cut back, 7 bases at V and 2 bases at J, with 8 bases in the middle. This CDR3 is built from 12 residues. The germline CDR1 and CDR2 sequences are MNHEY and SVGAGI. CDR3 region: CASMNTQETQYF. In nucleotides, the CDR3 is TGTGCCAGCATGAATACTCAAGAGACCCAGTACTTC.

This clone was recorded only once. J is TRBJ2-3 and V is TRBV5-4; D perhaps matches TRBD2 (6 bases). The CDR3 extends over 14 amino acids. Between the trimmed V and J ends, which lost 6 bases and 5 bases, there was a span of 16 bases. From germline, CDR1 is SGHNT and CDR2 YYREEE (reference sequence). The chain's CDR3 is CASMERIGGDTQYF. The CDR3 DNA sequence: TGTGCCAGCATGGAAAGGATCGGGGGAGATACGCAGTATTTT.

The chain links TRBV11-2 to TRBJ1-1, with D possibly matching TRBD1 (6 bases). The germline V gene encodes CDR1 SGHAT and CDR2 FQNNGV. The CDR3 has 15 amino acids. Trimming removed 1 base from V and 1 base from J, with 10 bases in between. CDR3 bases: TGTGCCAGCAGCTTAGTCGGCAGGGGGAACACTGAAGCTTTCTTT. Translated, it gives CASSLVGRGNTEAFF.

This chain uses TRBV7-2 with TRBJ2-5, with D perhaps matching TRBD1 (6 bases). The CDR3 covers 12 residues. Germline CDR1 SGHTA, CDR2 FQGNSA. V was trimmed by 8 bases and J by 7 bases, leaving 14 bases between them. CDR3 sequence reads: CASLYRDGTQYF. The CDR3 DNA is TGTGCCAGCCTTTACAGGGACGGGACCCAGTACTTC.

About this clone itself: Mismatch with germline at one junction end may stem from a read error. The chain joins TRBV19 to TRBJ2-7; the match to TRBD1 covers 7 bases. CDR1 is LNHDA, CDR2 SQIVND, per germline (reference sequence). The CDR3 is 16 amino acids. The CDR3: CAGSSPGQVRGYEQYF. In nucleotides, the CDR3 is TGTGCCGGTAGTTCACCAGGACAGGTACGGGGCTACGAGCAGTACTTC. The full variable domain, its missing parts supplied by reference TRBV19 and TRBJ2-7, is DGGITQSPKYLFRKEGQNVTLSCEQNLNHDAMYWYRQDPGQGLRLIYYSQIVNDFQKGDIAEGYSVSREKKESFPLTVTSAQKNPTAFYLCAGSSPGQVRGYEQYFGPGTRLTVT.

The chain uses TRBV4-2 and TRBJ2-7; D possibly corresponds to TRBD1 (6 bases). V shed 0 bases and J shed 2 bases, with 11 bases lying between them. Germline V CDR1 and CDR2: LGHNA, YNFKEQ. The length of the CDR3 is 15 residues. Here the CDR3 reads CASSQDQGHPYEQYF. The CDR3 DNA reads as TGTGCCAGCAGCCAAGATCAGGGACATCCCTACGAGCAGTACTTC.

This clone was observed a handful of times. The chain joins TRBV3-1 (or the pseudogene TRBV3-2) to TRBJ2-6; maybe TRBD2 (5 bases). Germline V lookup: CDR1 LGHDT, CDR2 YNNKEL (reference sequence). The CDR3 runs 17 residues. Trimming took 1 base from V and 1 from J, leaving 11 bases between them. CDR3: CASSQVGVGSGANVLTF. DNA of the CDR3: TGTGCCAGCAGCCAAGTGGGAGTGGGATCTGGGGCCAACGTCCTGACTTTC.

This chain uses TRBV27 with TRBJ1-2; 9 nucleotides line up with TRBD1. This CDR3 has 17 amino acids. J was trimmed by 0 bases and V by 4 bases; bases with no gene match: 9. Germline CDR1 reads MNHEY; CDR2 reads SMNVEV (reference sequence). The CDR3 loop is CASSYGAGQGTNYGYTF. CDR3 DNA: TGTGCCAGCAGTTATGGGGCGGGACAGGGAACTAACTATGGCTACACCTTC.

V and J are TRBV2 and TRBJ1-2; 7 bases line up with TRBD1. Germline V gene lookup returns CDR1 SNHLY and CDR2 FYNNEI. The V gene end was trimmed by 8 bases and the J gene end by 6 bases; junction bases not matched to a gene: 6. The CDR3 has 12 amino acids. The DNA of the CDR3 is TGTGCCAGCCAAACAGGGGTCCATGGCTACACCTTC. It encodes CASQTGVHGYTF. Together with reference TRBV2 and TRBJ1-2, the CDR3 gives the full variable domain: EPEVTQTPSHQVTQMGQEVILRCVPISNHLYFYWYRQILGQKVEFLVSFYNNEISEKSEIFDDQFSVERPDGSNFTLKIRSTKLEDSAMYFCASQTGVHGYTFGSGTRLTVV.

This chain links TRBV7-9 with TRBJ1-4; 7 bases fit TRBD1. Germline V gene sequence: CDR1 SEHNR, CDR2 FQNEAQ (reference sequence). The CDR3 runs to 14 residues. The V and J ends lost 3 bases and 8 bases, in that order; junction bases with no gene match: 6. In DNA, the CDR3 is TGTGCCAGCAGCTTTACAGGGGTTCAAGAAAAACTGTTTTTT. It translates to CASSFTGVQEKLFF.

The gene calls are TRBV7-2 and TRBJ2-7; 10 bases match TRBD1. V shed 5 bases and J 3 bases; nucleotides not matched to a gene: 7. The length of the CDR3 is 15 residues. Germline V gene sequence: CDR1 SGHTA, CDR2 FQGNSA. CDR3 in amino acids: CASSHPDRGGYEQYF. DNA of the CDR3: TGTGCCAGCAGCCACCCGGACAGGGGGGGCTACGAGCAGTACTTC.

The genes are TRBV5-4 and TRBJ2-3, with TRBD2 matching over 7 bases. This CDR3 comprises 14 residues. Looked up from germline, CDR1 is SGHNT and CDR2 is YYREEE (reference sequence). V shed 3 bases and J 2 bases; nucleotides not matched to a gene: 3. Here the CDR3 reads CASSSGRLTDTQYF. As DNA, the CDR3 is TGTGCCAGCAGCTCCGGGAGGCTCACAGATACGCAGTATTTT.

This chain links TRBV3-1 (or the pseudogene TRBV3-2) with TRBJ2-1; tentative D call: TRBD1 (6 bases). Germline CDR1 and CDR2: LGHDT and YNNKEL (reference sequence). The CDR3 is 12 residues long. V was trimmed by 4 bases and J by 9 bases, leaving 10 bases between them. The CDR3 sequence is CASSLGTLEQFF. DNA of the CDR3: TGTGCCAGCAGCCTCGGGACACTTGAGCAGTTCTTC.

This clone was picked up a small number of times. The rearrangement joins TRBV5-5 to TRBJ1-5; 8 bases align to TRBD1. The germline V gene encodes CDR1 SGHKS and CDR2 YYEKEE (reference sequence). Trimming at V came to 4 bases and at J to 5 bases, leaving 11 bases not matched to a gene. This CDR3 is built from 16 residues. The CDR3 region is CASSEYQGQDHQPQHF. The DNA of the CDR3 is TGTGCCAGCAGCGAATACCAGGGACAGGACCATCAGCCCCAGCATTTT.